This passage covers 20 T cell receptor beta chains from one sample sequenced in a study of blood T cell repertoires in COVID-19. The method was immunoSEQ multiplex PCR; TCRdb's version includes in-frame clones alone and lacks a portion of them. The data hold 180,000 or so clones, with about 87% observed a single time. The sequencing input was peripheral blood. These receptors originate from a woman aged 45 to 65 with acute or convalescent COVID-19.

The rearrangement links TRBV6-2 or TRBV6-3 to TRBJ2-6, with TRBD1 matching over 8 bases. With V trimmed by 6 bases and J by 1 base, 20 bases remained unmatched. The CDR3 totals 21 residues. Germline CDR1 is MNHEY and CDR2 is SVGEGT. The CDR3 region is CASSQPLRTGLYHSGANVLTF. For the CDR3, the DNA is TGTGCCAGCAGCCAACCCTTACGGACAGGGCTATACCATTCTGGGGCCAACGTCCTGACTTTC.

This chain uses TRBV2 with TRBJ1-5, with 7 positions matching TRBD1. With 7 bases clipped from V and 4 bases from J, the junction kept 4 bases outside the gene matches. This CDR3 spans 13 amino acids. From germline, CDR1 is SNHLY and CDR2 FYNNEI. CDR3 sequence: CASNYRGNQPQHF. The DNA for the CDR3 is TGTGCCAGCAATTACAGGGGTAATCAGCCCCAGCATTTT. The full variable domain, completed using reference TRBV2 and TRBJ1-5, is EPEVTQTPSHQVTQMGQEVILRCVPISNHLYFYWYRQILGQKVEFLVSFYNNEISEKSEIFDDQFSVERPDGSNFTLKIRSTKLEDSAMYFCASNYRGNQPQHFGDGTRLSIL.

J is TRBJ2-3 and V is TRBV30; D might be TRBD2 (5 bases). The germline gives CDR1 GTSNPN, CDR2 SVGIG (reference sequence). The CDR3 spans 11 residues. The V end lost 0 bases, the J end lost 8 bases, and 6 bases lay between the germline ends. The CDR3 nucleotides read TGTGCCTGGAGTGTGCGGGTTACGCAGTATTTT. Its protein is CAWSVRVTQYF.

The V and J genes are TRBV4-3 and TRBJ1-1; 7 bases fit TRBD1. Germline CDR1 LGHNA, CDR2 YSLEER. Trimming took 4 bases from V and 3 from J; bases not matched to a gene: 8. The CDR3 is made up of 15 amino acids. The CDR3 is CASSRMKGADTEAFF. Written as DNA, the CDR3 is TGCGCCAGCAGCCGAATGAAGGGGGCGGACACTGAAGCTTTCTTT.

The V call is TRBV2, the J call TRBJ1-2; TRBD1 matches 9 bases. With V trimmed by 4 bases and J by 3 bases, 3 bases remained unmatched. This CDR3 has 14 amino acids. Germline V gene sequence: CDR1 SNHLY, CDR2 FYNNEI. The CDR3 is CASSAQGADYGYTF. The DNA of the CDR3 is TGTGCCAGCAGTGCACAGGGGGCTGACTATGGCTACACCTTC.

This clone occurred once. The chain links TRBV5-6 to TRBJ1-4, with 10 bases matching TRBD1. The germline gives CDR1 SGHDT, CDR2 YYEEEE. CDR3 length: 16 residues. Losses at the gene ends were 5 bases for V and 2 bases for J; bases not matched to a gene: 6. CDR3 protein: CASSLTGGSTNEKLFF. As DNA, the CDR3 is TGTGCCAGCAGTCTGACAGGGGGCTCTACTAATGAAAAACTGTTTTTT.

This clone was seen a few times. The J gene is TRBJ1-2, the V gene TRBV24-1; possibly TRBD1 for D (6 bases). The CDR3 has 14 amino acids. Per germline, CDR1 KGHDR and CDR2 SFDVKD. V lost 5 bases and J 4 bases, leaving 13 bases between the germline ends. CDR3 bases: TGTGCCACCAGTGGGCAGGGGACCGCCTATGGCTACACCTTC. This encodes CATSGQGTAYGYTF.

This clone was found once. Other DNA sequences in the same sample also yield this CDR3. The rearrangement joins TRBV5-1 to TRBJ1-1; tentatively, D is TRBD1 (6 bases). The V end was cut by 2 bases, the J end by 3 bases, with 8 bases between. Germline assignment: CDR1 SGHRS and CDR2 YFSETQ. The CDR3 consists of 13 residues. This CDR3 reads CASSFKGDTEAFF. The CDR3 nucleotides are TGCGCCAGCAGCTTTAAGGGGGACACTGAAGCTTTCTTT.

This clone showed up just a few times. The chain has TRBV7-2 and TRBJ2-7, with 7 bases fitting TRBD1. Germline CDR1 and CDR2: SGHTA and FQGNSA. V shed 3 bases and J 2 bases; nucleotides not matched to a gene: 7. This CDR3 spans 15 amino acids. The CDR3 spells CASSFTGTDAYEQYF. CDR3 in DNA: TGTGCCAGCAGCTTTACGGGGACAGACGCCTACGAGCAGTACTTC. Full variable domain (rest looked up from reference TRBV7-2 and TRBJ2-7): GAGVSQSPSNKVTEKGKDVELRCDPISGHTALYWYRQSLGQGLEFLIYFQGNSAPDKSGLPSDRFSAERTGGSVSTLTIQRTQQEDSAVYLCASSFTGTDAYEQYFGPGTRLTVT.

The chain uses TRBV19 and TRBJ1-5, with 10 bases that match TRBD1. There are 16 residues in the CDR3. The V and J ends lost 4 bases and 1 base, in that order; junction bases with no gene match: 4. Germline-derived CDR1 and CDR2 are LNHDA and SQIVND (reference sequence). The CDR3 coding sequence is TGTGCCAGTAGTAGATGGGACAGGGGCAGCAATCAGCCCCAGCATTTT. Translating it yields CASSRWDRGSNQPQHF.

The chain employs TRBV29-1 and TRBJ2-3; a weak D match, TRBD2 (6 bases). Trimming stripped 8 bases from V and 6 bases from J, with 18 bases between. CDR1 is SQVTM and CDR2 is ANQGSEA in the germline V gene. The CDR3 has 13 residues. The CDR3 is CSSRDSLGDTQYF. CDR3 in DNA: TGCAGCTCTCGGGACTCTCTTGGGGATACGCAGTATTTT.

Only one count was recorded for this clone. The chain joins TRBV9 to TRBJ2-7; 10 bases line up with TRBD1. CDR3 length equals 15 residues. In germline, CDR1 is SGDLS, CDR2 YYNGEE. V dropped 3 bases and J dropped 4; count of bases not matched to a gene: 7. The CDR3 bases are TGTGCCAGCAGCGCTCACGGGACAGGGGATTACGAGCAGTACTTC. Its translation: CASSAHGTGDYEQYF.

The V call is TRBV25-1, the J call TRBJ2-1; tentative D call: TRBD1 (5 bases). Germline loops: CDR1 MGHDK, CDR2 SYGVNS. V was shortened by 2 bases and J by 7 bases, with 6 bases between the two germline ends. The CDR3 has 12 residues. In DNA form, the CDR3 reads TGTGCCAGCAGTGAACAGGGAAATGAGCAGTTCTTC. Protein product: CASSEQGNEQFF.

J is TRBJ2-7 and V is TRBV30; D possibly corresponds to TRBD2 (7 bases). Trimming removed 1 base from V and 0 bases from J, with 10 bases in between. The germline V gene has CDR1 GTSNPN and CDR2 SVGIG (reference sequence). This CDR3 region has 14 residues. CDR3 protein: CAWSGAGASYEQYF. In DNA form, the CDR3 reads TGTGCCTGGAGTGGGGCGGGGGCCTCCTACGAGCAGTACTTC.

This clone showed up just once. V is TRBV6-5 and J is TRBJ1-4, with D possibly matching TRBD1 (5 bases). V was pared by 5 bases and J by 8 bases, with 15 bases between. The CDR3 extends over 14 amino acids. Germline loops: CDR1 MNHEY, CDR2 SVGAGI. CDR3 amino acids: CASSNGGWGEKLFF. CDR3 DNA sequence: TGTGCCAGCAGTAACGGGGGGTGGGGCGAAAAACTGTTTTTT.

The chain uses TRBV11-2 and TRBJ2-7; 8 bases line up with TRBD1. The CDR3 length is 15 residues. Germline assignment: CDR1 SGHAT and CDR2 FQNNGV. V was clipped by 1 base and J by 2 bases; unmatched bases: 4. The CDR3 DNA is TGTGCCAGCAGCTTAGCGGGACAGGCAACCTACGAGCAGTACTTC. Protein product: CASSLAGQATYEQYF.

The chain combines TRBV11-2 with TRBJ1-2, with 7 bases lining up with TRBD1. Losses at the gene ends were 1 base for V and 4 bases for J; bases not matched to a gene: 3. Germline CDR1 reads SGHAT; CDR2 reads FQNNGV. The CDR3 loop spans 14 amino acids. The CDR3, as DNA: TGTGCCAGCAGCTTAGGGGGACAGCTCTATGGCTACACCTTC. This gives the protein CASSLGGQLYGYTF. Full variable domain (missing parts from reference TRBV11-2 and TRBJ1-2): EAGVAQSPRYKIIEKRQSVAFWCNPISGHATLYWYQQILGQGPKLLIQFQNNGVVDDSQLPKDRFSAERLKGVDSTLKIQPAKLEDSAVYLCASSLGGQLYGYTFGSGTRLTVV.

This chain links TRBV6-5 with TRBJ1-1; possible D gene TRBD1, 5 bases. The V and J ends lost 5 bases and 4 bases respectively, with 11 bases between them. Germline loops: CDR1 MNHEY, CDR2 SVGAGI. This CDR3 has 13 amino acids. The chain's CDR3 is CASSTQVATEAFF. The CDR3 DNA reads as TGTGCCAGCAGTACACAGGTAGCCACTGAAGCTTTCTTT.

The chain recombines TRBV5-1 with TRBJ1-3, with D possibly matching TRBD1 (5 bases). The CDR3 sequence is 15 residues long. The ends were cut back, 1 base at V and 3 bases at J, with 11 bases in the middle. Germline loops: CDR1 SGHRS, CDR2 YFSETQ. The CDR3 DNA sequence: TGCGCCAGCAGCTTGACAGGCCAGCTTGGAAACACCATATATTTT. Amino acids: CASSLTGQLGNTIYF.

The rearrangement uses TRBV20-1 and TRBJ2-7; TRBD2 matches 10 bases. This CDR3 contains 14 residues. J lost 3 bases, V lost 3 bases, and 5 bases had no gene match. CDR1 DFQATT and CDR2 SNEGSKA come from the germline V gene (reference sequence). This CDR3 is CSASPKREGYEQYF. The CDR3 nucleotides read TGCAGTGCTAGTCCCAAGCGGGAGGGCTACGAGCAGTACTTC.